This T cell receptor (beta chain) was identified in a study of T-cell memory formation after mild COVID-19. Overall study: Largely, the TCR clusters proved donor specific. Study-wide points: Pre-infection memory harbored some responding clones, suggesting cross-reactive memory joined.

A note on this clonotype: The target antigen is unknown.

5'RACE with constant-segment primers yielded barcoded, UMI-tagged TCR alpha and TCR beta cDNA libraries. TCRdb called the 5' RACE reads again in MiXCR, with one record for every CDR3 protein. The sample has about 240,000 distinct CDR3 sequences, more than 8% seen once. The germline V gene has CDR1 SGHDT and CDR2 YYEEEE. Trimming pared 7 bases from V and 4 bases from J, leaving 10 bases between. The CDR3 is 12 residues long. The sequencing input was PBMCs or a T cell subset sorted from them (not recorded which). The clonotype comes from a man between 18 and 29 years old who had mild COVID-19 (a few samples of this study predate the infection). Cell type and time point are not known. This chain joins TRBV5-6 and TRBJ2-3; perhaps TRBD1 as D (6 bases). The CDR3 protein is CASRQGPDTQYF. CDR3 coding DNA: TGTGCCAGCCGCCAGGGGCCAGATACGCAGTATTTT.